The clone carrying this T cell receptor beta chain was observed a single time. Here immunoSEQ multiplex PCR was the method, and the copy in TCRdb shows in-frame clones only, minus some. The profile shows around 86,000 clones, around 87% of them singletons. With 0 bases removed from V and 5 bases from J, the gap between germline ends came to 10 bases. Germline CDR1 SGHAT, CDR2 FQNNGV. This CDR3 comprises 15 residues. This record comes from a study of blood T cell repertoires in COVID-19. About the research overall: The origin of the acute and convalescent COVID-19 samples was the United States, Italy and Spain.

The chain carries TRBV11-2 and TRBJ2-2; a possible D gene is TRBD2 (6 bases). The sequencing input was peripheral blood. The sequence came from a human donor with acute or convalescent COVID-19. The donor label of this sample is uncertain. The DNA for the CDR3 is TGTGCCAGCAGCTTAGATCTGGAGGGAACCGGGGAGCTGTTTTTT. Amino acid sequence: CASSLDLEGTGELFF.